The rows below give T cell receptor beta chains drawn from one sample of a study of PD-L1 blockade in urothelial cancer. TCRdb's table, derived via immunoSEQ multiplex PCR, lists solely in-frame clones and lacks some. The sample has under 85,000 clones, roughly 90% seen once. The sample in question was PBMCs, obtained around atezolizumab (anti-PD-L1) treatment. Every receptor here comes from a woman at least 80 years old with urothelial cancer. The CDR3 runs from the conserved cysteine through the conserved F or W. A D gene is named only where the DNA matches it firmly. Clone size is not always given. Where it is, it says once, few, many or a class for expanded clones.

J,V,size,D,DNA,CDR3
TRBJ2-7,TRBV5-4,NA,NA,TGTGCCAGCAGCTTGGATCCCTCCTCCTACGAGCAGTACTTC,CASSLDPSSYEQYF
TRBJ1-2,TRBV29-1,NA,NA,TGCAGCGTTGACAGAGGGCAGGGGATCTATGGCTACACCTTC,CSVDRGQGIYGYTF
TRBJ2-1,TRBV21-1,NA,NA,TGTGCCAGCAGCAAACCGGCTAGCGGGAGCTCCTACAATGAGCAGTTCTTC,CASSKPASGSSYNEQFF
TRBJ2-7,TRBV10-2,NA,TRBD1,TGCGCCAGCAGGGAAGGCAGGGGGCTCTACGAGCAGTACTTC,CASREGRGLYEQYF
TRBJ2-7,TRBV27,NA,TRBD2,TGTGCCAGCCGGGCGGCTAGCGGGAGCTACGAGCAGTACTTC,CASRAASGSYEQYF
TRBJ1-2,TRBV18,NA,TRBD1,TGTGCCAGCTCCAGAAAAACAGGGGGCGCAGACTATGGCTACACCTTC,CASSRKTGGADYGYTF
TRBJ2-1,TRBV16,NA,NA,TGTGCCAGCAGCCAATCAAGGAGTGGCAATGAGCAGTTCTTC,CASSQSRSGNEQFF
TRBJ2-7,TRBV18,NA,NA,TGTGCCAGCACCAACCAGGGGTGGTCTGAGCAGTACTTC,CASTNQGWSEQYF
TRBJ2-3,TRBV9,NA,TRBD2,TGTGCCAGCAGTGTAGCGGGTCGCACAGATACGCAGTATTTT,CASSVAGRTDTQYF
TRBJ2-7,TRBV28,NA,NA,TGTGCCAGCAGTTTTCCTATTGGCGGCTACGAGCAGTACTTC,CASSFPIGGYEQYF
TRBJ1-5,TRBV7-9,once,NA,TGTGCCAGCAGCTTAGCCGGGGGATACCAGCCCCAGCATTTT,CASSLAGGYQPQHF
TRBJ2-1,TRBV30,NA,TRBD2,TGTGCCTGGAGTGTCCTAGCGGGAGGAGGAGAGTACAATGAGCAGTTCTTC,CAWSVLAGGGEYNEQFF
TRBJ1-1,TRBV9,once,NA,TGTGCCAGCAGCGTTCTAGGAGGGAACACTGAAGCTTTCTTT,CASSVLGGNTEAFF
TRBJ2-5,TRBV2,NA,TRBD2,TGTGCCAGCAGTGTAACTAGCGGCCAAGAGACCCAGTACTTC,CASSVTSGQETQYF
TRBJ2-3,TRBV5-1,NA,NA,TGCGCCAGCAGCTTGGGCGGGGGCACAGATACGCAGTATTTT,CASSLGGGTDTQYF
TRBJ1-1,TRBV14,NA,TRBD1,TGTGCCAGCAGCCCCCTAGCTGGGACAGGGGCGAGACAGACTGAAGCTTTCTTT,CASSPLAGTGARQTEAFF
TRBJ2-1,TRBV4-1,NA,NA,TGCGCCAGCGGGGGCGGGAGCTCCTACAATGAGCAGTTCTTC,CASGGGSSYNEQFF
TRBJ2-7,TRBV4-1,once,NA,TGCGCCAGCAGCCAAGATCTGGGAGCGGCCTATTCCTACGAGCAGTACTTC,CASSQDLGAAYSYEQYF
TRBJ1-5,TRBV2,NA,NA,TGTGCCAGCACGGGGGACAGCAATCAGCCCCAGCATTTT,CASTGDSNQPQHF
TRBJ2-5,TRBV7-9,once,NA,TGTGCCAGCAGCTTTTCGGAGACCCAGTACTTC,CASSFSETQYF
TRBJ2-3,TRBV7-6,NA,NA,TGTGCCAGCAGCTTAGGCGGCGGGGGCGTGAGCACAGATACGCAGTATTTT,CASSLGGGGVSTDTQYF
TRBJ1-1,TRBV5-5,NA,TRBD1,TGTGCCAGCAGCCCGGGACAGGGGAGTCTGGCTGAAGCTTTCTTT,CASSPGQGSLAEAFF
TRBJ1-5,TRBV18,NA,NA,TGTGCCAGCTCACTTAATAGCAATCAGCCCCAGCATTTT,CASSLNSNQPQHF
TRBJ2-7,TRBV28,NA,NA,TGTGCCAGCAGAGCACAGGGTCTGGATTCCTACGAGCAGTACTTC,CASRAQGLDSYEQYF
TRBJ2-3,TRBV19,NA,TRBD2,TGTGCCAGTAGTCTCATGACTAGCGGGACAGATACGCAGTATTTT,CASSLMTSGTDTQYF
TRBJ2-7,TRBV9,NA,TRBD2,TGTGCCAGCAGCGTAGGTACTAGCGGAATCTACGAGCAGTACTTC,CASSVGTSGIYEQYF
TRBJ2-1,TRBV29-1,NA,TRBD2,TGCAGCGTTCAAGAGCGGGGGATGCAGTTCTTC,CSVQERGMQFF
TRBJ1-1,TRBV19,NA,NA,TGTGCCACCAAACCAGGGGCTGGTCTGAACACTGAAGCTTTCTTT,CATKPGAGLNTEAFF
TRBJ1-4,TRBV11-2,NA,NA,TGTGCCAGCACCCTAGGAACCCTCAGTGAAAAACTGTTTTTT,CASTLGTLSEKLFF
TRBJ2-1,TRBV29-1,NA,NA,TGCAGCGTTCTTGGCAGGGAAACCTACAATGAGCAGTTCTTC,CSVLGRETYNEQFF
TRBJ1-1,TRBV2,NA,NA,TGTGCCAGCAGCCTGAACAGGAACACTGAAGCTTTCTTT,CASSLNRNTEAFF
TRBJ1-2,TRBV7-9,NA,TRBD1,TGTGCCAGCAGCTTCGCCCAGGGACAGGGGGAGCGCTACACCTTC,CASSFAQGQGERYTF
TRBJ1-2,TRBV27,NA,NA,TGTGCCAGCAGCCGCTCGGGGGGGACAAGTACCGGCTACACCTTC,CASSRSGGTSTGYTF
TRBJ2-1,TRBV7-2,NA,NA,TGTGCCAGCAGTCTTCCGGGACTCCCCCGGGAGCAGTTCTTC,CASSLPGLPREQFF
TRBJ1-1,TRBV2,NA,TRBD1,TGTGCCAGCAGTGCAGGGGGCGCGGGTAGAACTTTCTTT,CASSAGGAGRTFF
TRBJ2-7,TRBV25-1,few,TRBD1,TGTGCCAGCAGTGAACGGACAGGAGTCAACGAGCAGTACTTC,CASSERTGVNEQYF
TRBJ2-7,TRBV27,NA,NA,TGTGCCAGCAGTCTCACCCCCGACAGGTCAGACGAGCAGTACTTC,CASSLTPDRSDEQYF
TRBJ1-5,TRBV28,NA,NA,TGTGCCAGCAGCGAGCTTAGCAATCAGCCCCAGCATTTT,CASSELSNQPQHF
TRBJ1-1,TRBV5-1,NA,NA,TGCGCCAGCAGCTTAGGAGGACCGGGACAAAGGTTCACTGAAGCTTTCTTT,CASSLGGPGQRFTEAFF
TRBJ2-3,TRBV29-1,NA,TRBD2,TGCAGCGTCACCGGGACTAGCGGGAGGGCAGATACGCAGTATTTT,CSVTGTSGRADTQYF
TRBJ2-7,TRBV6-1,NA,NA,TGTGCCAGCCGACTATCTTTGAGCTCCTACGAGCAGTACTTC,CASRLSLSSYEQYF
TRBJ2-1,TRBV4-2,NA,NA,TGTGCCAGCAGCCGATCGGGTGGAACTCTAATCTTC,CASSRSGGTLIF
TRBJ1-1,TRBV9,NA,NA,TGTGCCAGCAGCGTAGTTTCTACAGCGAACACTGAAGCTTTCTTT,CASSVVSTANTEAFF
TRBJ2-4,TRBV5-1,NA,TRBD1,TGCGCCAGCAGCTTGGAAGGCCAGGGGGTAAAAAACATTCAGTACTTC,CASSLEGQGVKNIQYF
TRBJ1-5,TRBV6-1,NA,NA,TGTGCCAGTGTAGGGGACTTTAGCAATCAGCCCCAGCATTTT,CASVGDFSNQPQHF
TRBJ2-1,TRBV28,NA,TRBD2,TGTGCCAGCAGTGTAAAAGGCCGGGGGCTAGCGGGAGGGTTCTACAATGAGCAGTTCTTC,CASSVKGRGLAGGFYNEQFF
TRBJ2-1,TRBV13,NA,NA,TGTGCCAGCAGCAGAGCGGGCTCCTCCTACAATGAGCAGTTCTTC,CASSRAGSSYNEQFF
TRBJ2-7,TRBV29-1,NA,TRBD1,TGCAGCGTTGAAGGACAGGGCTTTGGTGGGGAGCAGTACTTC,CSVEGQGFGGEQYF
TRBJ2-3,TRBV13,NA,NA,TGTGCCAGCAGCCCTCAGTCGGGGATTGGTCTCCCAGATACGCAGTATTTT,CASSPQSGIGLPDTQYF
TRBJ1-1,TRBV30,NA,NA,TGTGCCTGGAGTCGGCAGGCAGGGGCAGGGTTGACTGAAGCTTTCTTT,CAWSRQAGAGLTEAFF
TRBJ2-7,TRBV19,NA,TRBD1,TGTGCCAGTAGTATAGGGACAGGGATATCGCGGACGGTCTCCTACGAGCAGTACTTC,CASSIGTGISRTVSYEQYF
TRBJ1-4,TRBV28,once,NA,TGTGCCAGCAGTGAAACCGGGAGAAGCGTGATAGTAAAACTGTTTTTT,CASSETGRSVIVKLFF
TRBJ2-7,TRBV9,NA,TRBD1,TGTGCCAGCAGCGTAAACAGGGGGGCCTACGAGCAGTACTTC,CASSVNRGAYEQYF
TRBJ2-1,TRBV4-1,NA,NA,TGCGCCAGCAGTCGACAGATGAGCTCCTACAATGAGCAGTTCTTC,CASSRQMSSYNEQFF
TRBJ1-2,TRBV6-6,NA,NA,TGTGCCAGCAGTTTGGCCCCTAACTATGGCTACACCTTC,CASSLAPNYGYTF